This T cell receptor beta chain originates from a study of T cell changes during pregnancy in multiple sclerosis. Only in-frame clones appear in the TCRdb table, and some are missing; sequencing was by immunoSEQ multiplex PCR. The sample has roughly 48,000 clones, approximately 95% seen once. The CDR3 is 15 residues long. Trimming removed 3 bases from V and 9 bases from J, with 15 bases in between. Germline CDR1 MGHDK, CDR2 SYGVNS. The chain couples TRBV25-1 to TRBJ1-6; weak D call: TRBD1 (5 bases). This receptor was obtained from a female donor with multiple sclerosis, enrolled in a pregnancy study. Sequenced material: CD4+ T cells from peripheral blood mononuclear cells, taken in the first trimester of pregnancy. The DNA for the CDR3 is TGTGCCAGCAGTGATGATCGGGGGTTTTTTTCACCCCTCCACTTT. Protein product: CASSDDRGFFSPLHF. Variable domain in full (rest from reference TRBV25-1 and TRBJ1-6): EADIYQTPRYLVIGTGKKITLECSQTMGHDKMYWYQQDPGMELHLIHYSYGVNSTEKGDLSSESTVSRIRTEHFPLTLESARPSHTSQYLCASSDDRGFFSPLHFGNGTRLTVT.